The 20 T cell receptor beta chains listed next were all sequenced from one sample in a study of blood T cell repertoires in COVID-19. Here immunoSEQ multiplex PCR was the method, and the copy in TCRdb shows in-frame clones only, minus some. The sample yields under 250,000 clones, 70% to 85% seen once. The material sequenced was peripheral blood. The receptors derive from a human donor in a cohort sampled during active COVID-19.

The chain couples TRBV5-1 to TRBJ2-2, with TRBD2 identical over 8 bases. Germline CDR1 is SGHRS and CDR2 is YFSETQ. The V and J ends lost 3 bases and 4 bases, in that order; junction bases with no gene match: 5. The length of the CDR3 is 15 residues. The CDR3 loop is CASSSTGGSTGELFF. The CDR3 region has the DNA TGCGCCAGCAGCTCAACGGGAGGGAGCACCGGGGAGCTGTTTTTT.

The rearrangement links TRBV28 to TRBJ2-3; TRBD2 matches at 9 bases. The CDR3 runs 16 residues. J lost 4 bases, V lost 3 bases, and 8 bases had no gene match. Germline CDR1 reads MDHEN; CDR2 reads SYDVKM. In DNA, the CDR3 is TGTGCCAGCAGTTTTGGGGCGGGAGGGAACTCAGATACGCAGTATTTT. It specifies CASSFGAGGNSDTQYF.

The CDR3 DNA sequence: TGTGCCAGCAGCTTAGTGGGCCGGCAGTACGAGCAGTACTTC. Protein sequence: CASSLVGRQYEQYF. The V call is TRBV7-9, the J call TRBJ2-7, with D unclear. The CDR3 contains 14 residues. V was clipped by 1 base and J by 4 bases, with 11 bases between them. Germline V gene data show CDR1 as SEHNR and CDR2 as FQNEAQ (reference sequence).

CDR3 DNA sequence: TGTGCCAGCAGCCTGGGGACAGGCTTTCCCTCTGGGGCCAACGTCCTGACTTTC. It translates to CASSLGTGFPSGANVLTF. This sequence joins TRBV11-2 and TRBJ2-6; TRBD1 aligns across 8 bases. CDR3 size: 18 residues. The germline V gene has CDR1 SGHAT and CDR2 FQNNGV. V lost 5 bases, J lost 0 bases, and 9 bases stayed unmatched.

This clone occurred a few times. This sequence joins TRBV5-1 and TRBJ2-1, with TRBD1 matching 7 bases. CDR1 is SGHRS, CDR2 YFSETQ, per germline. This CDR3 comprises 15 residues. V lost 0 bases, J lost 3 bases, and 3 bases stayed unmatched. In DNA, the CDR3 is TGCGCCAGCAGCTTGGCAGGGGGAAACTACAATGAGCAGTTCTTC. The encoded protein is CASSLAGGNYNEQFF.

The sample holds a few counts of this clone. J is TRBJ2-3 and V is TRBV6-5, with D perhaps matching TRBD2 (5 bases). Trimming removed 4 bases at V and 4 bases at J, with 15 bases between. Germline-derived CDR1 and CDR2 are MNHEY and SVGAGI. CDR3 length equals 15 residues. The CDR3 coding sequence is TGTGCCAGCAGTTCTGCGGAGGAAGGTGCAGATACGCAGTATTTT. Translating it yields CASSSAEEGADTQYF.

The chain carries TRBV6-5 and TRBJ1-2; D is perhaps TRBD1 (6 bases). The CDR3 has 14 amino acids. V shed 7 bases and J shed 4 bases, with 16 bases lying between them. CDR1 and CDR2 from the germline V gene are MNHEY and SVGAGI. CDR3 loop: CASMVDSGIYGYTF. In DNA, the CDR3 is TGTGCCAGCATGGTGGACAGCGGAATCTATGGCTACACCTTC.

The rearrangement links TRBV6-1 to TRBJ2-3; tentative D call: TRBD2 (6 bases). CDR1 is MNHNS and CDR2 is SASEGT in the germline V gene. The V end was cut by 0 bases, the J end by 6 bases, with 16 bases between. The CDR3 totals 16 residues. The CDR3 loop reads CASSEARQEEGDTQYF. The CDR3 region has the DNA TGTGCCAGCAGTGAAGCGCGGCAGGAGGAGGGGGATACGCAGTATTTT.

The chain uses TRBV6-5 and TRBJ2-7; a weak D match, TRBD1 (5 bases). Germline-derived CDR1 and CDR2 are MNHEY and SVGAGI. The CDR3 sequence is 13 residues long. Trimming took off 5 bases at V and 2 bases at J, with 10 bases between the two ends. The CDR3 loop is CASSTQETYEQYF. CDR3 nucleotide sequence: TGTGCCAGCAGTACACAGGAAACCTACGAGCAGTACTTC.

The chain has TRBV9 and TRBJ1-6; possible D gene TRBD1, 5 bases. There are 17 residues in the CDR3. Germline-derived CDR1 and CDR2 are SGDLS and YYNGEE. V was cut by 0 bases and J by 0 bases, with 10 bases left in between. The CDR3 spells CASSVGQGSSYNSPLHF. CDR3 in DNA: TGTGCCAGCAGCGTAGGGCAGGGAAGCTCCTATAATTCACCCCTCCACTTT.

Written as DNA, the CDR3 is TGCGCCAGCAGTGAAACTGGGGGGAATCAGCCCCAGCATTTT. Protein product: CASSETGGNQPQHF. This rearrangement joins TRBV10-2 to TRBJ1-5; D is possibly TRBD1 (5 bases). The CDR3 sequence is 14 residues long. V dropped 3 bases and J dropped 4 bases, with 10 bases sitting between them. The germline V gene has CDR1 WSHSY and CDR2 SAAADI.

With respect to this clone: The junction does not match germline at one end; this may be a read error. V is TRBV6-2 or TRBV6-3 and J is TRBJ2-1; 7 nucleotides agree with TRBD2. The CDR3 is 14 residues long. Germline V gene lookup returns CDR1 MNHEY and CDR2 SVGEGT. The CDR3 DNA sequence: TGTGCCAGCAGCTCCGGGACTACAGACAATGTGCAGTTCTTC. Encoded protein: CASSSGTTDNVQFF.

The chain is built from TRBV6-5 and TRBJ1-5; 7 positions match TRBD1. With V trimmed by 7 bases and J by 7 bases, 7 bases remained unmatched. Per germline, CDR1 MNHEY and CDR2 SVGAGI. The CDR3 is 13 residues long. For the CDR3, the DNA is TGTGCCAGCAAGACAGGGACTGGACAGCCCCAGCATTTT. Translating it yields CASKTGTGQPQHF.

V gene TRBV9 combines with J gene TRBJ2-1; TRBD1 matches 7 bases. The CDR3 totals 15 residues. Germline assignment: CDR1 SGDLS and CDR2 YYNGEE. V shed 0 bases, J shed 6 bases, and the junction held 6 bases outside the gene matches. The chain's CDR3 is CASSVDRSGGNEQFF. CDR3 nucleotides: TGTGCCAGCAGCGTAGATAGGTCAGGGGGCAATGAGCAGTTCTTC.

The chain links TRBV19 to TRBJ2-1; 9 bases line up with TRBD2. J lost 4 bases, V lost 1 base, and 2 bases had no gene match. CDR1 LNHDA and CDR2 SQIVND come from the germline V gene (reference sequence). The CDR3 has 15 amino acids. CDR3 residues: CASSIASGTYNEQFF. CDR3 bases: TGTGCCAGTAGTATAGCTAGCGGGACGTACAATGAGCAGTTCTTC. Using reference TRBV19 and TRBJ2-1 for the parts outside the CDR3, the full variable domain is DGGITQSPKYLFRKEGQNVTLSCEQNLNHDAMYWYRQDPGQGLRLIYYSQIVNDFQKGDIAEGYSVSREKKESFPLTVTSAQKNPTAFYLCASSIASGTYNEQFFGPGTRLTVL.

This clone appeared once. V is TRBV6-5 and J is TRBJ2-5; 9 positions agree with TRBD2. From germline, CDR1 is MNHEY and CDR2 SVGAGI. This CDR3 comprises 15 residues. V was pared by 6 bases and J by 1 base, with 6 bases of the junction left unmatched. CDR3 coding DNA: TGTGCCAGCAGCAAGCGGGGGGAACCCCAAGAGACCCAGTACTTC. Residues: CASSKRGEPQETQYF.

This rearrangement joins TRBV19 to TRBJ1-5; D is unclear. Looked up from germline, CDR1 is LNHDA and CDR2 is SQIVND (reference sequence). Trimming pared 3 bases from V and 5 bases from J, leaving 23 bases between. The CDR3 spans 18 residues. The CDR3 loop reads CASSIHSGSSRAYQPQHF. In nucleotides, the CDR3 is TGTGCCAGTAGTATTCATTCGGGCAGTTCGCGGGCCTATCAGCCCCAGCATTTT.

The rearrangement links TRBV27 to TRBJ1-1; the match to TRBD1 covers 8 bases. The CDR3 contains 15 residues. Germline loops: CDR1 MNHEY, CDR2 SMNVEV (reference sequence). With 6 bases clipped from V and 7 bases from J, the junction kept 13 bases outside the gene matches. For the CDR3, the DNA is TGTGCCAGCAGCCCCTTCTCGACAGGGGCTTTTGAAGCTTTCTTT. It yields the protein CASSPFSTGAFEAFF.

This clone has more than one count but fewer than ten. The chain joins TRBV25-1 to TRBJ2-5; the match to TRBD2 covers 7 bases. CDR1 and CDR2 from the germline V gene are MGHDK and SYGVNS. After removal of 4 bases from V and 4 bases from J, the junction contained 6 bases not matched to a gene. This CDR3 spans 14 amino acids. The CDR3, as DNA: TGTGCCAGCAGTGGCCGGACTAGTAGAGAGACCCAGTACTTC. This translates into CASSGRTSRETQYF.

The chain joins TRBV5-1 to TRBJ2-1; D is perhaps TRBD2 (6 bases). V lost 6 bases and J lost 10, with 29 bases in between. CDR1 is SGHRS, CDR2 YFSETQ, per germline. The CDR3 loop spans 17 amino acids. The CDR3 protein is CASMPRPRDSSGDEQFF. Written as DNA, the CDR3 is TGCGCCAGCATGCCTAGACCCAGGGACTCCTCGGGGGACGAGCAGTTCTTC.